This T cell receptor (beta chain) was sequenced during a study of T cell responses to AZD1222 COVID-19 vaccine. Study context: Investigators merged groups given second doses at roughly 4 or roughly 12 weeks. Broader study findings: Donors were largely white British and mainly female; clonal diversity was possibly underestimated.

In the case of this clone: Antigen specificity is unknown.

The germline V gene encodes CDR1 SGHNT and CDR2 YYREEE (reference sequence). The CDR3 runs to 12 residues. The ends lost 2 bases at V and 11 bases at J; junction bases unmatched: 6. The table came from immunoSEQ multiplex PCR; TCRdb's copy has only in-frame clones and leaves some out. The sample lists under 100,000 clones; 80% to 90% were seen once. This TCR came from an adult in good health. The material sequenced was peripheral blood, taken on day 0 of AZD1222 vaccination. This chain connects TRBV5-4 to TRBJ1-1, with TRBD1 identical over 7 bases. The CDR3 DNA is TGTGCCAGCAGCTTCCCTCCGGGACAGGCTTTCTTT. Its translation is CASSFPPGQAFF.